Listed below are T cell receptor beta chains from one sample, sequenced in a study of T cell clonotyping in hematopoietic cell transplantation. Clones were read by immunoSEQ multiplex PCR, and TCRdb kept only the in-frame ones, dropping some. The sample includes 13,000 or so clones, around 90% seen only once; the top ten take over 0.95%. The sample consisted of peripheral blood mononuclear cells. Receptor source: a man aged 30 to 39 in good health. Some clones in this sample may be carry-over from other donors' samples. The CDR3 runs from the conserved cysteine through the conserved F or W. A D gene is named only where the DNA matches it firmly. The size field is filled for only some rows; it gives once, few, many or a size class.

>NA|TRBJ1-2|TRBD1|TRBV6-4
TGTGCCAGCAGCGATTGGACAGGTAGGGGCTACACCTTC
CASSDWTGRGYTF
>few|TRBJ1-5|NA|TRBV19
TGTGCCAGTAGGAGGGACGGCAATCAGCCCCAGCATTTT
CASRRDGNQPQHF
>NA|TRBJ2-1|TRBD2|TRBV9
TGTGCCAGCAGCGTAGGGGCTAGCGGGACCTACAATGAGCAGTTCTTC
CASSVGASGTYNEQFF
>NA|TRBJ1-2|TRBD1|TRBV9
TGTGCCAGCAGCGCCCGGACAGGGGCAATAATCTATGGCTACACCTTC
CASSARTGAIIYGYTF
>NA|TRBJ1-1|NA|TRBV5-1
TGCGCCAGCAGCTTGGGGGGTCTTGGTGAAGCTTTCTTT
CASSLGGLGEAFF
>NA|TRBJ2-7|NA|TRBV6-5
TGTGCCAGCAGTTACAGGGGATCCTACGAGCAGTACTTC
CASSYRGSYEQYF
>few|TRBJ2-7|TRBD1|TRBV2
TGTGCCAGCAGCAAACCGGGACAGAACTACGAGCAGTACTTC
CASSKPGQNYEQYF
>NA|TRBJ2-3|TRBD2|TRBV6-6
TGTGCCAGCAGCCGACTAGCGGGGGACGATACGCAGTATTTT
CASSRLAGDDTQYF
>few|TRBJ2-1|TRBD2|TRBV7-8
TGTGCCAGCAGCCCTGGGGCAGCGGGAGGGAGGGAGCAGTTCTTC
CASSPGAAGGREQFF
>NA|TRBJ1-1|NA|TRBV25-1
TGTGCCAGCAGTGGGGGGATATCGTCAGATTTCTCCTCTGAAGCTTTCTTT
CASSGGISSDFSSEAFF
>NA|TRBJ1-2|NA|TRBV6-1
TGTGCCAGCAGGCCCGCGGGCGTTGAGGGCTACACCTTC
CASRPAGVEGYTF
>few|TRBJ2-7|NA|TRBV20-1
TGCAGTGCTCTGGGGGCCTACGAGCAGTACTTC
CSALGAYEQYF
>NA|TRBJ2-6|NA|TRBV5-4
TGTGCCAGCAGCCGAGGTGGGGCCAACGTCCTGACTTTC
CASSRGGANVLTF
>NA|TRBJ1-4|NA|TRBV30
TGTGCCTGGAGCTGGAACGGGAATGAAAAACTGTTTTTT
CAWSWNGNEKLFF
>NA|TRBJ2-1|TRBD1|TRBV9
TGTGCCAGCAGCGCTCGGGACAGTGAGCAGTTCTTC
CASSARDSEQFF
>NA|TRBJ2-3|NA|TRBV7-8
TGTGCCAGCAGCCCCCCCCCTCCGGGTACGCAGTATTTT
CASSPPPPGTQYF
>once|TRBJ2-7|TRBD2|TRBV27
TGTGCCAGCAGTTTATCGTGGGAGGGCCTCTACGAGCAGTACTTC
CASSLSWEGLYEQYF
>NA|TRBJ2-1|NA|TRBV2
TGTGCCAGCAGTGAAGGGTTGGAGCAGTTCTTC
CASSEGLEQFF
>NA|TRBJ2-7|NA|TRBV27
TGTGCCAGCAGTTTAGGGCGGAACTACGAGCAGTACTTC
CASSLGRNYEQYF
>NA|TRBJ1-1|NA|TRBV4-2
TGTGCCAGCAGCCAAGATCTAGTAAGAAGGCAGGGATGGCCAAACACTGAAGCTTTCTTT
CASSQDLVRRQGWPNTEAFF
>NA|TRBJ1-3|NA|TRBV5-1
TGCGCCAGCAGCTTGGCTACGGGGTCTGCTGGAAACACCATATATTTT
CASSLATGSAGNTIYF
>NA|TRBJ1-6|NA|TRBV30
TGTGCCTGGAGCCCGGACATCCCCTCCGGGTCACCCCTCCACTTT
CAWSPDIPSGSPLHF
>NA|TRBJ1-6|NA|TRBV7-2
TGTGCCAGCAGCTTACTACAGCCTGATTCACCCCTCCACTTT
CASSLLQPDSPLHF
>NA|TRBJ2-5|TRBD2|TRBV15
TGTGCCACCAGTGGAGCGGGGGAGACCCAGTACTTC
CATSGAGETQYF
>NA|TRBJ2-7|TRBD2|TRBV2
TGTGCCAGCGGGGGGGTTAGTAACGACGAGCAGTACTTC
CASGGVSNDEQYF
>NA|TRBJ2-7|NA|TRBV2
TGTGCCAGCAGTGTGGTGGGACCATACGAGCAGTACTTC
CASSVVGPYEQYF
>NA|TRBJ2-7|NA|TRBV11-3
TGTGCCAGCAGCTTCCCAGGGGACGTCAACTACGAGCAGTACTTC
CASSFPGDVNYEQYF
>NA|TRBJ1-2|TRBD1|TRBV30
TGTGCCGGGACAGGGGGAATCTATGGCTACACCTTC
CAGTGGIYGYTF
>NA|TRBJ1-1|NA|TRBV10-3
TGTGCCATCAAGGGTCGAGGGAGCGGGAACACTGAAGCTTTCTTT
CAIKGRGSGNTEAFF
>NA|TRBJ1-6|TRBD1|TRBV27
TGTGCCAGCAGTTTAAAACGGACAGGGGGTTCCGTCACCAATTCACCCCTCCACTTT
CASSLKRTGGSVTNSPLHF
>NA|TRBJ2-7|NA|TRBV7-2
TGTGCCAGCAGCTTACTAGGGTACGAGCAGTACTTC
CASSLLGYEQYF
>NA|TRBJ1-6|NA|TRBV9
TGTGCCAGCAGCGTAGCTACGCGGATTAGTTATAATTCACCCCTCCACTTT
CASSVATRISYNSPLHF
>NA|TRBJ2-2|NA|TRBV9
TGTGCCAGCAGCGTCCGTTGGTCAACCGGGGAGCTGTTTTTT
CASSVRWSTGELFF